This entry lists 10 T cell receptor beta chains sequenced from one sample in a study of blood T cell repertoires in COVID-19. Some clones are missing from TCRdb's copy, which holds only in-frame ones; the method was immunoSEQ multiplex PCR. This sample has 190,000 or so clones; about nine tenths occur once, and the top ten carry about 0.81%. The sample consisted of peripheral blood. Receptor source: an older woman with acute or convalescent COVID-19.

This clone was seen only once. The rearrangement joins TRBV28 to TRBJ1-5, with TRBD1 matching 9 bases. Germline V gene data show CDR1 as MDHEN and CDR2 as SYDVKM. V was pared by 4 bases and J by 1 base, with 5 bases of the junction left unmatched. This CDR3 has 16 residues. The CDR3 sequence is CASSWDREPSNQPQHF. The CDR3 region has the DNA TGTGCCAGCAGTTGGGACAGGGAACCCAGCAATCAGCCCCAGCATTTT.

V and J are TRBV5-4 and TRBJ1-1, with TRBD1 matching 7 bases. Germline V CDR1 and CDR2: SGHNT, YYREEE (reference sequence). There are 17 residues in the CDR3. With V trimmed by 4 bases and J by 4 bases, 16 bases remained unmatched. The CDR3 sequence: CASSPGGQVRGPTEAFF. CDR3 sequence (DNA): TGTGCCAGCAGCCCTGGAGGTCAGGTGAGGGGGCCCACTGAAGCTTTCTTT.

This clone occurred a few times. The rearrangement joins TRBV24-1 to TRBJ1-2; 8 nucleotides agree with TRBD1. The CDR3 runs 13 residues. With 3 bases clipped from V and 6 bases from J, the junction kept 2 bases outside the gene matches. The germline V gene has CDR1 KGHDR and CDR2 SFDVKD. In DNA, the CDR3 is TGTGCCACCAGTGATGGACAGGGAAATGGCTACACCTTC. Its protein is CATSDGQGNGYTF.

The V call is TRBV28, the J call TRBJ2-1, with D unclear. This CDR3 is built from 17 residues. Looked up from germline, CDR1 is MDHEN and CDR2 is SYDVKM. With 5 bases removed from V and 0 bases from J, the gap between germline ends came to 17 bases. The CDR3 DNA is TGTGCCAGCAGTCGAAGAGTGAGTCTGAGCTCCTACAATGAGCAGTTCTTC. The encoded protein is CASSRRVSLSSYNEQFF.

The chain joins TRBV24-1 to TRBJ1-5; D is unclear. Germline loops: CDR1 KGHDR, CDR2 SFDVKD. V dropped 4 bases and J dropped 3 bases, with 3 bases sitting between them. The CDR3 length is 12 residues. CDR3 residues: CATSEYNQPQHF. The CDR3 bases are TGTGCCACCAGTGAATACAATCAGCCCCAGCATTTT.

The chain joins TRBV11-2 to TRBJ1-2; D may be TRBD1 (5 bases). Between the trimmed V and J ends, which lost 4 bases and 7 bases, there was a span of 13 bases. The CDR3 is made up of 13 amino acids. The germline gives CDR1 SGHAT, CDR2 FQNNGV. CDR3 DNA sequence: TGTGCCAGCAGCTCCCAGGGACTGGCTGGCTACACCTTC. It encodes CASSSQGLAGYTF.

The chain recombines TRBV27 with TRBJ1-1; D is possibly TRBD1 (5 bases). Germline CDR1 and CDR2: MNHEY and SMNVEV (reference sequence). The CDR3 totals 16 residues. V shed 7 bases and J shed 2 bases, with 20 bases lying between them. CDR3 nucleotides: TGTGCCAGCATGATTTCAGATTTAAGGGGAAACACTGAAGCTTTCTTT. Translation gives CASMISDLRGNTEAFF.

The chain combines TRBV4-2 with TRBJ2-7; TRBD2 matches at 8 bases. V lost 4 bases and J lost 1; bases outside the gene matches: 9. CDR1 is LGHNA, CDR2 YNFKEQ, per germline. This CDR3 contains 16 residues. In DNA form, the CDR3 reads TGTGCCAGCAGCCCTGCGAGCGGGGGATCGTCCTACGAGCAGTACTTC. It translates to CASSPASGGSSYEQYF.

The chain combines TRBV11-2 with TRBJ2-7; D unresolved. The V gene's germline CDR1 is SGHAT and CDR2 FQNNGV. Trimming pared 2 bases from V and 3 bases from J, leaving 8 bases between. CDR3 size: 13 residues. The DNA for the CDR3 is TGTGCCAGCAGCTTATTTATCCGCTACGAGCAGTACTTC. It specifies CASSLFIRYEQYF.

The V gene is TRBV4-2, the J gene TRBJ1-5; a weak D match, TRBD1 (5 bases). The germline V gene has CDR1 LGHNA and CDR2 YNFKEQ. The CDR3 sequence is 16 residues long. With 0 bases removed from V and 0 bases from J, the gap between germline ends came to 9 bases. The CDR3 DNA follows: TGTGCCAGCAGCCAAGAGGCAGGGCCTAGCAATCAGCCCCAGCATTTT. It codes for CASSQEAGPSNQPQHF.